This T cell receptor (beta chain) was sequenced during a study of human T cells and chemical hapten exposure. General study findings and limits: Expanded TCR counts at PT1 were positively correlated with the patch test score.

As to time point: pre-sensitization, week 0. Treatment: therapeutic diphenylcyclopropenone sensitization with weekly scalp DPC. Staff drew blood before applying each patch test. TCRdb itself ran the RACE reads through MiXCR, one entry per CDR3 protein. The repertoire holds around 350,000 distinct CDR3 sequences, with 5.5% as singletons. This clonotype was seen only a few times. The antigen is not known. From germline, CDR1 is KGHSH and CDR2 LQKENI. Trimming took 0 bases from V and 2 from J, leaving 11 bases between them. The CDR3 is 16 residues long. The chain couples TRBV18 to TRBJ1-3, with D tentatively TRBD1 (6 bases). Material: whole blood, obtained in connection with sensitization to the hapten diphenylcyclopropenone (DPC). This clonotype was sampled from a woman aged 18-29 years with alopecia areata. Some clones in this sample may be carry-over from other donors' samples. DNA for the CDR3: TGTGCCAGCTCACCACCGGAGGGGGACGCTGGAAACACCATATATTTT. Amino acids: CASSPPEGDAGNTIYF.